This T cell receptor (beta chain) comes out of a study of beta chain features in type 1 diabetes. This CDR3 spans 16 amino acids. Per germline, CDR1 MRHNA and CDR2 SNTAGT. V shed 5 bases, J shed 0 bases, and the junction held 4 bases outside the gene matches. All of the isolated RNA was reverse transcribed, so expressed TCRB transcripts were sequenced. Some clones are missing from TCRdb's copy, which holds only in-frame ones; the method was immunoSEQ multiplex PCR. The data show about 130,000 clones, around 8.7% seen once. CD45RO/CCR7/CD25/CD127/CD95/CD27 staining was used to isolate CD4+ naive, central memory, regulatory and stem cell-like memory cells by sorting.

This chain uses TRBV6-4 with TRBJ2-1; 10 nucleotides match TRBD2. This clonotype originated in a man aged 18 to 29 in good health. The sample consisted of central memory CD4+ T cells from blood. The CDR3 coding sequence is TGTGCCAGCAGTTTTTCTAGCGGGGGCTCCTACAATGAGCAGTTCTTC. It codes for CASSFSSGGSYNEQFF.